This T cell receptor (beta chain) was obtained from a study of T-cell reconstitution after alpha-beta-depleted transplantation in children listed by TCRdb under 2016. Study-wide context: The study quantitatively tracked T-cell immune reconstitution after TCRalphabeta/CD19-depleted allogeneic hematopoietic cell transplantation in children using TCR repertoire profiling.

The CDR3 has 13 amino acids, counting the end cysteine and phenylalanine. The only DNA kept is the CDR3, 39 bases in frame from the first base. The germline V gene gives CDR1 as SGHRS and CDR2 as YFSETQ. V is cut back by 4 bases and J by 7 bases, with 3 bases in the junction unmatched. Library preparation was by PCR. The instrument given in TCRdb is Illumina HiSeq 2500. TCR library preparation used molecular barcoding, with unique molecular identifiers applied to normalize quantification of the TCRbeta repertoire. The public reads were reprocessed in TCRdb via fastp at Q25 and MiXCR, keeping in-frame beta chains. Merged by CDR3 protein, the rows form single entries marked with the most common genes and DNA. This sample holds around 440,000 distinct CDR3 sequences; roughly a tenth were observed only once. The ten largest account for just over 2% of the sample. This clonotype was seen at least ten times. The clone's antigen remains unknown. Qualities for individual bases were not recorded, and no much larger clone is one base off.

Sample treatment or condition, as interpreted from the label and publication: allogeneic hematopoietic cell transplantation with graft depleted of TCRalphabeta T cells and CD19 B cells. TCRalphabeta/CD19-depleted allogeneic hematopoietic cell grafts were given to the transplant recipients, all of whom were children. Study-level results and caveats: Over subsequent months, a decline in hyperexpanded clone frequencies was noted, and after one year, T-cell counts and TCRbeta diversity were mostly ascribed to newly produced T cells. About two months after transplant, the apparently early recovery of alphabetaT-cell counts reportedly depended on just several hundred clones that had expanded rapidly and came from non-depleted graft cells. In some patients, the high TCRbeta diversity seen at day 60 was put down to recipient T cells and intrathymic progenitors that had survived conditioning.

This sequence was found in a child younger than 10 with inherited bone marrow failure, due to receive a stem cell transplant. The rearranged segments are TRBV5-1 and TRBJ1-3; TRBD1 lines up with 9 middle nucleotides. Sample: PBMCs, taken before TCRalphabeta/CD19-depleted stem cell transplant. The DNA sequence is given as TGCGCCAGCAGCGGGGGACAGGGCAACACCATATATTTT. Translated, this is CASSGGQGNTIYF.